The T cell receptor (beta chain) described here comes from a study of shared clonotypes between healthy human individuals. Study as a whole: In total, the donors were a couple of women and a few men aged 18 to 49.

The naive CD8 population came from CD45RO-negative cells selected for CCR7, without terminally differentiated effector memory CD45RA+ cells. Assay used: immunoSEQ multiplex PCR; TCRdb lists only in-frame clones, some missing. The sample yields about 2 million clones, roughly 95% seen once. CDR3 length: 14 residues. Per the germline V gene, CDR1 is SGHNT and CDR2 is YYREEE (reference sequence). J gave up 2 bases and V 4 bases, and 4 bases lay outside the gene matches. Note on this clone: The identical CDR3 is also encoded by other nucleotide sequences in the sample.

Sequencing was carried out using naive CD8+ T cells sorted from blood. V usage is TRBV5-4 and J usage is TRBJ2-7, with 9 positions matching TRBD2. The source of this sequence is a man younger than 35 in good health. The CDR3 loop is CASSLSGGAYEQYF. The CDR3 DNA reads TGTGCCAGCAGCCTTAGCGGGGGCGCCTACGAGCAGTACTTC.